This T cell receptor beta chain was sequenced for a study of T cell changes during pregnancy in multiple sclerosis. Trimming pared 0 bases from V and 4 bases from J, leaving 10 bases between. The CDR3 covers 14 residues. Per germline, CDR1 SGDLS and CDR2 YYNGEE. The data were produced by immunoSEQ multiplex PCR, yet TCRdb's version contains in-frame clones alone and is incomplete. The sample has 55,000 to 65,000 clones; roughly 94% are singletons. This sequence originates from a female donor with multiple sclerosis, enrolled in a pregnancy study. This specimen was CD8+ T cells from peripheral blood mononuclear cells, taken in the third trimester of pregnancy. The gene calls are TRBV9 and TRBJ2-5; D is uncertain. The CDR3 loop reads CASSVGPPPETQYF. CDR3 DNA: TGTGCCAGCAGCGTAGGGCCTCCCCCAGAGACCCAGTACTTC.